One T cell receptor (beta chain) is described in this entry. The target antigen is unknown. CDR1 and CDR2 (germline): ENHRY, SYGVKD. The CDR3 extends over 16 amino acids. The V end lost 2 bases, the J end lost 1 base, and 14 bases lay between the germline ends. The PCR ran on 60 Vbeta and 13 Jbeta primers. Sequenced by immunoSEQ multiplex PCR; TCRdb stores in-frame clones only, minus some. The profile shows about 160,000 clones, 77% of them singletons. The sample is drawn from a study of cytomegalovirus exposure and HLA in healthy donors. Study-level results: Later on, an analysis tied approximately 15,000 TCR beta sequences to HLA alleles at 0.05 false discovery rate. It has been reported that TCR beta sequences accurately predicted the HLA-A and HLA-B alleles of most subjects.

The sequence came from a man aged 45-65 years in good health and CMV-seropositive. Sequencing was done on a sample of PBMCs. The chain uses TRBV10-3 and TRBJ1-1, with a weak D call TRBD1 (5 bases). The CDR3 reads CAISETPFRANTEAFF. The DNA of the CDR3 is TGTGCCATCAGTGAGACCCCTTTCAGGGCGAACACTGAAGCTTTCTTT.